This T cell receptor beta chain was profiled in a study of cytomegalovirus exposure and HLA in healthy donors. The germline V gene encodes CDR1 KGHSH and CDR2 LQKENI. The length of the CDR3 is 17 residues. The primer mix had 60 Vbeta and 13 Jbeta primers. Profiling relied on immunoSEQ multiplex PCR, and the TCRdb table lists in-frame clones only, not all of them. This sample has under 95,000 clones, with approximately 80% found just once. On this clone itself: One end of the junction fails to match germline, which may point to a read error.

This chain links TRBV18 with TRBJ1-5; TRBD1 matches 9 bases. Sequenced input: PBMCs. The sequence was obtained from a man aged 30 to 45 in good health and CMV-seropositive. CDR3 sequence reads: CASAPGTGTYSNQPQHF. The CDR3 DNA reads as TGTGCCAGCGCACCTGGGACAGGGACGTATAGCAATCAGCCCCAGCATTTT. The full variable domain, completed using reference TRBV18 and TRBJ1-5, is NAGVMQNPRHLVRRRGQEARLRCSPMKGHSHVYWYRQLPEEGLKFMVYLQKENIIDESGMPKERFSAEFPKEGPSILRIQQVVRGDSAAYFCASAPGTGTYSNQPQHFGDGTRLSIL.